Following are 22 T cell receptor beta chains from one sample sequenced in a study of blood T cell repertoires in COVID-19. Using immunoSEQ multiplex PCR, the repertoire was profiled, and TCRdb retains in-frame clones only, with some absent. The sample comprises about 220,000 clones, approximately 84% of which are singletons, and less than 2.5% rests with the top ten. Specimen: peripheral blood. The origin of the receptors is a woman aged 60-75 years with acute or convalescent COVID-19.

The rearrangement uses TRBV4-1 and TRBJ2-7; possible D gene TRBD2, 5 bases. Looked up from germline, CDR1 is MGHRA and CDR2 is YSYEKL. Deletions cut 1 base from V and 0 bases from J, with 13 bases between. This CDR3 is 16 amino acids long. CDR3 protein: CASSQVSGGSSYEQYF. The CDR3 DNA is TGCGCCAGCAGCCAAGTTTCAGGAGGAAGCTCCTACGAGCAGTACTTC.

The J gene is TRBJ1-6, the V gene TRBV19; TRBD1 matches 7 bases. The CDR3 contains 19 residues. CDR1 and CDR2 from the germline V gene are LNHDA and SQIVND (reference sequence). The J segment lost 0 bases and the V segment lost 5 bases, leaving 13 bases of the junction unmatched. The CDR3 DNA sequence: TGTGCCAGTAGTCAAAGGGACAGCCCGGGGAGCTCCTATAATTCACCCCTCCACTTT. Its protein product is CASSQRDSPGSSYNSPLHF.

Worth noting for this clone: The junction and the germline gene differ at one end; a read error may be behind it. The chain recombines TRBV20-1 with TRBJ1-2; 10 nucleotides agree with TRBD1. Per the germline V gene, CDR1 is DFQATT and CDR2 is SNEGSKA (reference sequence). The CDR3 extends over 13 amino acids. The CDR3 loop reads CSASPDRGHYEIF. CDR3 DNA sequence: TGCAGTGCTAGTCCCGACAGGGGGCATTATGAGATCTTC.

This sequence joins TRBV21-1 and TRBJ1-5; the table names TRBD1, a call not compared with the DNA. TRBV21-1 is a pseudogene. The CDR3 runs to 15 residues. CDR3 nucleotides: TGTGCCAGCAGCAGACAGGGGATGGCGGGTCAGCCCCAGCATTTT. Translating it yields CASSRQGMAGQPQHF.

The chain combines TRBV6-5 with TRBJ1-2; D not certain. The CDR3 runs to 15 residues. The V and J ends lost 6 bases and 5 bases respectively, with 19 bases between them. Germline values: CDR1 MNHEY, CDR2 SVGAGI. CDR3 loop: CASSPMPRGEYGYTF. The CDR3 nucleotides read TGTGCCAGCAGCCCGATGCCCCGTGGAGAGTATGGCTACACCTTC.

The chain is built from TRBV5-4 and TRBJ1-4; 7 bases match TRBD1. With 4 bases clipped from V and 5 bases from J, the junction kept 5 bases outside the gene matches. CDR3 size: 14 residues. Germline values: CDR1 SGHNT, CDR2 YYREEE (reference sequence). The CDR3 spells CASSPGTANEKLFF. The CDR3 nucleotides are TGTGCCAGCAGCCCCGGGACAGCAAATGAAAAACTGTTTTTT. Using reference TRBV5-4 and TRBJ1-4 for the parts outside the CDR3, the full variable domain is ETGVTQSPTHLIKTRGQQVTLRCSSQSGHNTVSWYQQALGQGPQFIFQYYREEENGRGNFPPRFSGLQFPNYSSELNVNALELDDSALYLCASSPGTANEKLFFGSGTQLSVL.

The rearrangement links TRBV5-1 to TRBJ2-5; 8 nucleotides line up with TRBD2. Per the germline V gene, CDR1 is SGHRS and CDR2 is YFSETQ. Losses at the gene ends were 2 bases for V and 3 bases for J; bases not matched to a gene: 3. There are 14 residues in the CDR3. CDR3 bases: TGCGCCAGCAGCTTCAGCGGGGGTGAAGAGACCCAGTACTTC. Translated, it gives CASSFSGGEETQYF.

The chain joins TRBV6-5 to TRBJ1-1; no firm D call. V was pared by 5 bases and J by 0 bases, with 13 bases between. This CDR3 contains 15 residues. Germline V gene sequence: CDR1 MNHEY, CDR2 SVGAGI. The CDR3 region is CASSKSTGVNTEAFF. CDR3 DNA: TGTGCCAGCAGTAAGTCAACTGGAGTGAACACTGAAGCTTTCTTT.

V and J are TRBV19 and TRBJ1-5; possible D gene TRBD1, 5 bases. Looked up from germline, CDR1 is LNHDA and CDR2 is SQIVND (reference sequence). V was trimmed by 3 bases and J by 9 bases, leaving 21 bases between them. CDR3 length equals 16 residues. The CDR3 loop reads CASSIQGVSAPGPQHF. The DNA of the CDR3 is TGTGCCAGTAGTATTCAGGGTGTGAGCGCACCTGGGCCCCAGCATTTT.

The gene calls are TRBV3-1 (or the pseudogene TRBV3-2) and TRBJ1-2; TRBD1 matches 7 bases. V shed 1 base, J shed 6 bases, and the junction held 14 bases outside the gene matches. The CDR3 contains 17 residues. The germline V gene encodes CDR1 LGHDT and CDR2 YNNKEL (reference sequence). CDR3 protein: CASSQVTGAPSRDGYTF. The CDR3 coding sequence is TGTGCCAGCAGCCAAGTAACAGGGGCCCCTAGTAGGGATGGCTACACCTTC.

This sequence joins TRBV5-1 and TRBJ2-3; 8 positions agree with TRBD1. The CDR3 consists of 13 residues. V dropped 7 bases and J dropped 5; count of bases not matched to a gene: 6. Germline V CDR1 and CDR2: SGHRS, YFSETQ. The CDR3 DNA follows: TGCGCCAGCCAGGACAGGGTAGTAGATACGCAGTATTTT. Its protein product is CASQDRVVDTQYF. The variable domain in full, completed from reference TRBV5-1 and TRBJ2-3, reads KAGVTQTPRYLIKTRGQQVTLSCSPISGHRSVSWYQQTPGQGLQFLFEYFSETQRNKGNFPGRFSGRQFSNSRSEMNVSTLELGDSALYLCASQDRVVDTQYFGPGTRLTVL.

Here the CDR3 DNA reads TGTGCCAGCAGCGAGACAGGGGACGGCGAGCAGTACTTC. Translated: CASSETGDGEQYF. The chain employs TRBV7-9 and TRBJ2-7, with TRBD1 matching 8 bases. The length of the CDR3 is 13 residues. V lost 5 bases and J lost 6; bases outside the gene matches: 6. CDR1 and CDR2 (germline): SEHNR, FQNEAQ (reference sequence).

The chain combines TRBV19 with TRBJ1-5; D is ambiguous. The germline V gene encodes CDR1 LNHDA and CDR2 SQIVND (reference sequence). The CDR3 is made up of 16 amino acids. V was trimmed by 3 bases and J by 4 bases, leaving 16 bases between them. Here the CDR3 DNA reads TGTGCCAGTAGTATCCCCCGGGATGGAGCAAATCAGCCCCAGCATTTT. Protein sequence: CASSIPRDGANQPQHF.

The chain joins TRBV6-2 or TRBV6-3 to TRBJ1-5; TRBD1 agrees at 7 bases. Germline values: CDR1 MNHEY, CDR2 SVGEGT. After removal of 2 bases from V and 0 bases from J, the junction contained 4 bases not matched to a gene. This CDR3 spans 16 amino acids. The CDR3 loop is CASSYPTGSSNQPQHF. In DNA, the CDR3 is TGTGCCAGCAGTTACCCGACAGGGAGTAGCAATCAGCCCCAGCATTTT.

As DNA, the CDR3 is TGTGCCAGCTCTCGAAGCAGGTACAGACCAAATCAGCCCCAGCATTTT. Protein sequence: CASSRSRYRPNQPQHF. The J gene is TRBJ1-5, the V gene TRBV21-1; the table assigns TRBD1, which was not confirmed against the DNA. TRBV21-1 is assigned pseudogene status. This CDR3 comprises 16 residues.

The J gene is TRBJ1-3, the V gene TRBV4-1; D unresolved. The CDR3 is 15 amino acids. V was cut by 3 bases and J by 2 bases, with 11 bases left in between. In germline, CDR1 is MGHRA, CDR2 YSYEKL. CDR3 DNA: TGCGCCAGCAGCCATTTGAGCGGAACTGGAAACACCATATATTTT. It is translated as CASSHLSGTGNTIYF.

The J gene is TRBJ1-3, the V gene TRBV29-1; possible D gene TRBD1, 5 bases. Germline values: CDR1 SQVTM, CDR2 ANQGSEA. The V end lost 7 bases, the J end lost 6 bases, and 10 bases lay between the germline ends. The CDR3 sequence is 11 residues long. Written as DNA, the CDR3 is TGCAGCGCCGCCAGGGAAAACACCATATATTTT. Translated: CSAARENTIYF.

This clone was picked up a small number of times. CDR3 protein: CASSAPRSGSGSYGYTF. CDR3 nucleotides: TGTGCCAGCAGCGCGCCACGGTCAGGCAGTGGAAGTTATGGCTACACCTTC. The chain employs TRBV7-9 and TRBJ1-2; D is uncertain. Trimming removed 5 bases from V and 5 bases from J, with 24 bases in between. CDR3 length equals 17 residues. Germline V gives CDR1 SEHNR, CDR2 FQNEAQ (reference sequence).

This chain links TRBV19 with TRBJ1-5; D unclear. The V gene lost 8 bases and the J gene lost 0 bases, with 14 bases spanning the gap. The CDR3 runs 15 residues. Germline values: CDR1 LNHDA, CDR2 SQIVND (reference sequence). The CDR3 DNA is TGTGCCAGTTCTGCACAACAAATTAGCAATCAGCCCCAGCATTTT. Amino acids: CASSAQQISNQPQHF.

The V gene is TRBV30, the J gene TRBJ1-4; no clear D. CDR1 is GTSNPN and CDR2 is SVGIG in the germline V gene (reference sequence). The V and J ends lost 3 bases and 7 bases respectively, with 9 bases between them. This CDR3 spans 12 amino acids. This CDR3 is CAWSATGEKLFF. The CDR3, as DNA: TGTGCCTGGAGCGCGACGGGTGAAAAACTGTTTTTT.

The chain links TRBV7-9 to TRBJ2-3, with 10 positions matching TRBD2. The length of the CDR3 is 15 residues. J lost 1 base, V lost 2 bases, and 0 bases had no gene match. Germline values: CDR1 SEHNR, CDR2 FQNEAQ (reference sequence). CDR3 sequence reads: CASSLLAGGTDTQYF. CDR3 DNA sequence: TGTGCCAGCAGCTTACTAGCGGGGGGCACAGATACGCAGTATTTT.

The chain recombines TRBV3-1 (or the pseudogene TRBV3-2) with TRBJ1-2; D may be TRBD1 (5 bases). V lost 4 bases and J 0 bases, leaving 12 bases between the germline ends. The CDR3 covers 15 residues. Germline assignment: CDR1 LGHDT and CDR2 YNNKEL (reference sequence). The DNA for the CDR3 is TGTGCCAGCAGCCCCCAAACAGGCCCTAACTATGGCTACACCTTC. This encodes CASSPQTGPNYGYTF.